The present TCR beta chain was sequenced within a study of response to subunit inactivated influenza vaccine. Study outcomes and limitations: Each seasonal influenza vaccination, the authors suggested, recruits few new T cells.

TCRdb passed the RT-PCR reads through MiXCR, listing each CDR3 protein once. This sample has around 490,000 distinct CDR3 sequences, with 7.6% found just once. This CDR3 is built from 14 residues. Trimming shortened V by 3 bases and J by 5 bases, and 14 bases separated the two germline ends. Per the germline V gene, CDR1 is KGHSH and CDR2 is LQKENI. On this clonotype: Its antigen is currently unknown.

The source is a man aged 50-75 years who received an inactivated influenza vaccine. The genes are TRBV18 and TRBJ2-7, with D hard to call. The source material was PBMCs from blood, sampled less than 30 months after vaccination. CDR3 DNA: TGTGCCAGCTCACCGAACAGTAGAGCTGACGAGCAGTACTTC. It specifies CASSPNSRADEQYF.